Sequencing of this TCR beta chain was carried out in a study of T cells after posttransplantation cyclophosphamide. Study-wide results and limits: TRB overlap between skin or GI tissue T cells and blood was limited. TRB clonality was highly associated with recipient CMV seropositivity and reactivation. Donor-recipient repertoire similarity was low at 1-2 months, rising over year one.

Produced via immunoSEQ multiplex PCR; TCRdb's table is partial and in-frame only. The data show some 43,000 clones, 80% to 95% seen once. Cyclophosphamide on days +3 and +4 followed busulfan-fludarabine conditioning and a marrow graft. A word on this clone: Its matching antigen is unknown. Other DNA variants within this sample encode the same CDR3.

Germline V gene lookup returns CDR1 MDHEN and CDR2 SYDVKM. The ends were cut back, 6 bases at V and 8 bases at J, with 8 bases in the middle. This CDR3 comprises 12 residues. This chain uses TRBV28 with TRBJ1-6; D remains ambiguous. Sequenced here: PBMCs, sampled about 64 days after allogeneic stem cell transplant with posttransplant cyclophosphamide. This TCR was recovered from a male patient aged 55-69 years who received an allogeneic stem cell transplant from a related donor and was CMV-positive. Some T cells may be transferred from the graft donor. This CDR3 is CASSLGDSPLHF. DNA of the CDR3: TGTGCCAGCAGCCTCGGGGATTCACCCCTCCACTTT.